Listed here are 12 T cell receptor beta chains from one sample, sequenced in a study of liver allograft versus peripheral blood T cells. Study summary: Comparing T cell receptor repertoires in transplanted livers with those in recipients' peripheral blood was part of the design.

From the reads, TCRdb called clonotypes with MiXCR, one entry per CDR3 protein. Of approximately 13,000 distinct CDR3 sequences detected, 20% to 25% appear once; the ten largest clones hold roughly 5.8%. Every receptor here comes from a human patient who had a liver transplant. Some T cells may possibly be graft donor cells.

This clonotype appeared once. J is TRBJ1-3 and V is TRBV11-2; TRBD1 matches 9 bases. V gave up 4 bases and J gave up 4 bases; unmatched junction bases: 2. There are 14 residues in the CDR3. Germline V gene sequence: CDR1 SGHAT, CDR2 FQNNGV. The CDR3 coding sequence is TGTGCCAGCAGCTGGACAGGGGCCGGAAACACCATATATTTT. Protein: CASSWTGAGNTIYF. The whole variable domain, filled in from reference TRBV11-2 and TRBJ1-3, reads EAGVAQSPRYKIIEKRQSVAFWCNPISGHATLYWYQQILGQGPKLLIQFQNNGVVDDSQLPKDRFSAERLKGVDSTLKIQPAKLEDSAVYLCASSWTGAGNTIYFGEGSWLTVV.

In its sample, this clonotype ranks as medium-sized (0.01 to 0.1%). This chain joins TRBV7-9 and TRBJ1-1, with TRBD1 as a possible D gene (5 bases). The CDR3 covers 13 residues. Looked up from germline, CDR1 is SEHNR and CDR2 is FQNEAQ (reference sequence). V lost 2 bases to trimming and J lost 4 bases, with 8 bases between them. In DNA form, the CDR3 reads TGTGCCAGCAGCTTACAGGGCGGCACTGAAGCTTTCTTT. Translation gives CASSLQGGTEAFF.

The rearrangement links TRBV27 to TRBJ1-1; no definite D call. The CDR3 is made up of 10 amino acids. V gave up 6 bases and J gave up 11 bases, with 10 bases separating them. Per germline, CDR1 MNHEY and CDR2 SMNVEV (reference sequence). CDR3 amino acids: CASSALGAFF. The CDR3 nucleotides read TGTGCCAGCAGCGCCCTTGGGGCTTTCTTT.

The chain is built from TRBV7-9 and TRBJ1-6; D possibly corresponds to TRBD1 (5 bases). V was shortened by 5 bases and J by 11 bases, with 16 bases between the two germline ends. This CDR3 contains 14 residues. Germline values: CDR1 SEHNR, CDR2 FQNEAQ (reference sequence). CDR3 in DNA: TGTGCCAGCAGCCGACGGCAGGGTGATGCACCCCTCCACTTT. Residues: CASSRRQGDAPLHF. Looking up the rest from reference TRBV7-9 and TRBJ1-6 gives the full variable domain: DTGVSQNPRHKITKRGQNVTFRCDPISEHNRLYWYRQTLGQGPEFLTYFQNEAQLEKSRLLSDRFSAERPKGSFSTLEIQRTEQGDSAMYLCASSRRQGDAPLHFGNGTRLTVT.

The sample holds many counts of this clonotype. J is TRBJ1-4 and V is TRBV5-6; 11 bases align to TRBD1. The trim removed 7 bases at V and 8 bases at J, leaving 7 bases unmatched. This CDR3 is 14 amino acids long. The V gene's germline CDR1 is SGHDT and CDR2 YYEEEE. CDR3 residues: CASATRTGGEKLFF. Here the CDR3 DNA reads TGTGCCAGCGCAACTCGGACAGGGGGCGAAAAACTGTTTTTT.

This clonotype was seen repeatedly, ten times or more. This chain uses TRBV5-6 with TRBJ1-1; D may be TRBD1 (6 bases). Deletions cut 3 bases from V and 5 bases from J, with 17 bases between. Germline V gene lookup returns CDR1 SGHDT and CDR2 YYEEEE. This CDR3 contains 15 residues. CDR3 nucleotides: TGTGCCAGCAGCTCGCCGGGACAAGCGGCGACTGAAGCTTTCTTT. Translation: CASSSPGQAATEAFF.

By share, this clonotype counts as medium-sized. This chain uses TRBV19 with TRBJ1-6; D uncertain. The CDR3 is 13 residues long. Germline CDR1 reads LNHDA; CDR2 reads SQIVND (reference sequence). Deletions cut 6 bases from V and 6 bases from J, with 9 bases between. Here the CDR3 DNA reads TGTGCCAGTAGAGGTGGGCGTAATTCACCCCTCCACTTT. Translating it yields CASRGGRNSPLHF.

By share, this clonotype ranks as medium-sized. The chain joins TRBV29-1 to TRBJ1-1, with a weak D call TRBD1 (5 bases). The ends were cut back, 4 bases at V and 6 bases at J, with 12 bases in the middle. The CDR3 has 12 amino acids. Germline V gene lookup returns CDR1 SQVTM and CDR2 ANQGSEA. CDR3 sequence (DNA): TGCAGCGTTGGGGGGGGGACGGCTGAAGCTTTCTTT. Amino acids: CSVGGGTAEAFF.

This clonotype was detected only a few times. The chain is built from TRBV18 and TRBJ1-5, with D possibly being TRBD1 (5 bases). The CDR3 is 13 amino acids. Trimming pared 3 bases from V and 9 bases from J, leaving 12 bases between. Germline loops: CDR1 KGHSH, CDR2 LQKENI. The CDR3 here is CASSPAGQGPQHF. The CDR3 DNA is TGTGCCAGCTCACCTGCAGGGCAAGGGCCCCAGCATTTT. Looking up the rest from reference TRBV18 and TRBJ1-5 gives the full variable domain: NAGVMQNPRHLVRRRGQEARLRCSPMKGHSHVYWYRQLPEEGLKFMVYLQKENIIDESGMPKERFSAEFPKEGPSILRIQQVVRGDSAAYFCASSPAGQGPQHFGDGTRLSIL.

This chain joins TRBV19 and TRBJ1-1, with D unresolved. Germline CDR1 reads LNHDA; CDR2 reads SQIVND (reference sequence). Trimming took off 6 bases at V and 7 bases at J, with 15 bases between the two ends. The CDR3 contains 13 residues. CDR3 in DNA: TGTGCCAGTAGGGTGGACGGATATAGTGAAGCTTTCTTT. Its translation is CASRVDGYSEAFF.

The chain's CDR3 is CASSTTGGTNEKLFF. The CDR3 DNA sequence: TGTGCCAGCAGCACCACAGGGGGAACTAATGAAAAACTGTTTTTT. This rearrangement joins TRBV7-2 to TRBJ1-4; 8 bases are shared with TRBD1. The CDR3 consists of 15 residues. Germline V gives CDR1 SGHTA, CDR2 FQGNSA. V lost 5 bases to trimming and J lost 1 base; unmatched junction nucleotides: 3. The whole variable domain, remainder taken from reference TRBV7-2 and TRBJ1-4, is GAGVSQSPSNKVTEKGKDVELRCDPISGHTALYWYRQSLGQGLEFLIYFQGNSAPDKSGLPSDRFSAERTGGSVSTLTIQRTQQEDSAVYLCASSTTGGTNEKLFFGSGTQLSVL.

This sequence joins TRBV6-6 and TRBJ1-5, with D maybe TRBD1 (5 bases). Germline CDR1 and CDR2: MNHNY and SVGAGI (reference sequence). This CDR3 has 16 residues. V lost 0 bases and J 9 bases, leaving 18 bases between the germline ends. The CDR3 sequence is CASSYSTGVGGGPQHF. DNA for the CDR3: TGTGCCAGCAGTTACTCGACCGGGGTCGGCGGGGGGCCCCAGCATTTT.